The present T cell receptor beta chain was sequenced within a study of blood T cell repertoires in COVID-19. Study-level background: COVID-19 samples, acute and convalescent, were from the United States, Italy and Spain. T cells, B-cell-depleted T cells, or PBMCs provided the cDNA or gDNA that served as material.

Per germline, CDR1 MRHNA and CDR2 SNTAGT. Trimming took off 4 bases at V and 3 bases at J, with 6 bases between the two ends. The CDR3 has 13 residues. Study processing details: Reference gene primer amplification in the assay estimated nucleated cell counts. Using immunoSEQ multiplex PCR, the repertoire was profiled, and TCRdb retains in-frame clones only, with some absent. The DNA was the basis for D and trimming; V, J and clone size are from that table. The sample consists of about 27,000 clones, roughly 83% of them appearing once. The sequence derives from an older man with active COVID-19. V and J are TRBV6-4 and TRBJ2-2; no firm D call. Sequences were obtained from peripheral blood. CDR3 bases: TGTGCCAGCAGTGCACAGTACACCGGGGAGCTGTTTTTT. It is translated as CASSAQYTGELFF.